This T cell receptor (beta chain) was sequenced during a study of human T cells and chemical hapten exposure. About the study: Patch tests applied 0.01% DPC to the upper back and were scored after 6 days. Study-level results: Donors, who had alopecia, may show an immune response that differs from healthy people's.

In this sample, this clonotype turned up many times. Its specificity is unknown. The time point: patch test 3, about 24 weeks after DPC sensitization. The treatment is: therapeutic diphenylcyclopropenone sensitization with weekly scalp DPC. TCRdb re-called the RACE reads through MiXCR, storing one row per CDR3 protein. The table includes about 84,000 distinct CDR3 sequences, less than 14% detected once. The material was whole blood, obtained in connection with sensitization to the hapten diphenylcyclopropenone (DPC). The sequence derives from a woman aged 50 to 60 with alopecia areata. Some clones in this sample may be carry-over from other donors' samples.

Here the CDR3 reads CASSPASGRVTGELFF. CDR3 nucleotides: TGCGCCAGCAGCCCCGCCAGCGGGAGGGTCACCGGGGAGCTGTTTTTT. The genes are TRBV5-1 and TRBJ2-2; 10 bases agree with TRBD2. V lost 4 bases to trimming and J lost 4 bases; unmatched junction nucleotides: 7. This CDR3 has 16 residues. Looked up from germline, CDR1 is SGHRS and CDR2 is YFSETQ.